These T cell receptor beta chains were read from a single sample in a study of blood T cell repertoires in COVID-19. Generated by immunoSEQ multiplex PCR, the TCRdb table keeps only in-frame clones and is missing some. Of about 76,000 clones in the sample, around 84% were seen once. The sequenced material came from peripheral blood. The receptors originated from a man in his fifties or sixties with COVID-19, enrolled during active disease. CDR3s include the opening cysteine and the closing phenylalanine or tryptophan. D genes are given only for firm matches. Only some rows state a clone size, as once, few, many or a class for expanded clones.

cdr3_nt,cdr3_aa,d_call,v_call,j_call,clone_size
TGCGCCAGCAGCTTGGGATCAGGGGAGTACGAGCAGTACTTC,CASSLGSGEYEQYF,NA,TRBV5-1,TRBJ2-7,few
TGTGCCAGCTCACCACCAACAGGGTGGGAGACTGAAGCTTTCTTT,CASSPPTGWETEAFF,NA,TRBV18,TRBJ1-1,NA
TGCGCCAGCAGTCAATTTTATCAGGGGTCCTACGAGCAGTACTTC,CASSQFYQGSYEQYF,NA,TRBV23-1,TRBJ2-7,NA
TGTGCCAGTAGTTCCCCCGGGACAGCAACCTACGAGCAGTACTTC,CASSSPGTATYEQYF,TRBD1,TRBV19,TRBJ2-7,NA
TGTGCCAGCAGTCCCTCTCTCCGTTTCACCGGGGAGCTGTTTTTT,CASSPSLRFTGELFF,NA,TRBV27,TRBJ2-2,NA
TGTGCCAGCAGTTACTTAGAGGGACAGGGGAGCGGCTACACCTTC,CASSYLEGQGSGYTF,TRBD1,TRBV6-5,TRBJ1-2,NA
TGTGCCAGCAGCCCTTTGAGGCCGGACCAAAGGGGAGGTTACAATGAGCAGTTCTTC,CASSPLRPDQRGGYNEQFF,NA,TRBV5-6,TRBJ2-1,NA
TGTGCCAGCAGTTCCAGGCGCGACACTGAAGCTTTCTTT,CASSSRRDTEAFF,NA,TRBV7-9,TRBJ1-1,NA
TGTGCCAGCACCCAGACAGGGGGCTTAAATGAGCAGTTCTTC,CASTQTGGLNEQFF,TRBD1,TRBV25-1,TRBJ2-1,NA
TGTGCCAGTAGTATAATAAGGAGCGGGACCGGTAGAGAGACCCAGTACTTC,CASSIIRSGTGRETQYF,TRBD2,TRBV19,TRBJ2-5,NA
TGTGCCAGCAGCTTATTCCCAGGAACCTACGAGCAGTACTTC,CASSLFPGTYEQYF,NA,TRBV7-3,TRBJ2-7,once
TGTGCCAGCACCCTACAGGGGGCAACGGTGTTCTACGAGCAGTACTTC,CASTLQGATVFYEQYF,TRBD1,TRBV9,TRBJ2-7,NA
TGTGCCATCAGAGTGAGGGCAACAGACCCGGGGAAAGCTTTCTTT,CAIRVRATDPGKAFF,NA,TRBV10-3,TRBJ1-1,NA
TGTGCCAGTCTCCGTATCAAGCAATACGGGAGGGCCTCCGAGCAGTACTTC,CASLRIKQYGRASEQYF,TRBD2,TRBV19,TRBJ2-7,NA
TGTGCCAGTAGTATATCCCTAGGGGGCCTCTACAATGAGCAGTTCTTC,CASSISLGGLYNEQFF,TRBD1,TRBV19,TRBJ2-1,NA
TGTGCCAGCAGCTTAGGAGGGTCGGGAAACACCATATATTTT,CASSLGGSGNTIYF,NA,TRBV11-3,TRBJ1-3,few
TGTGCCTGGAGGGACAGGTCCTACAATGAGCAGTTCTTC,CAWRDRSYNEQFF,TRBD1,TRBV30,TRBJ2-1,NA
TGTGCCAGCAGCCGAGGACTAGCGGGCCACACTAGCTCCTACGAGCAGTACTTC,CASSRGLAGHTSSYEQYF,TRBD2,TRBV3-1/TRBV3-2,TRBJ2-7,NA
TGTGCTAGTGGTGGCGGACAGGACCGTGGATACTTC,CASGGGQDRGYF,TRBD1,TRBV12-5,TRBJ2-7,NA
TGTGCCATCAGAGATACCGGGACAGGGGGCGAAGAAGCTTTCTTT,CAIRDTGTGGEEAFF,TRBD1,TRBV10-3,TRBJ1-1,few
TGTGCCAGCAGCTTCGGGGGTGAACTAGCGGATGAGCAGTTCTTC,CASSFGGELADEQFF,TRBD2,TRBV7-9,TRBJ2-1,NA
TGCGCCAGCATTAGGAGGGAAGGGATGAACACTGAAGCTTTCTTT,CASIRREGMNTEAFF,NA,TRBV10-2,TRBJ1-1,NA
TGTGCCAGCAGTTTCGCCGGGTACCAAGAGACCCAGTACTTC,CASSFAGYQETQYF,NA,TRBV27,TRBJ2-5,NA
TGTGCCAGCAGTAACCAGCAGGGCTATGGCTACACCTTC,CASSNQQGYGYTF,NA,TRBV2,TRBJ1-2,NA
TGTGCCAGCTCACCTACGGGGGGGGACCACGAAGAAGCTTTCTTT,CASSPTGGDHEEAFF,NA,TRBV18,TRBJ1-1,NA
TGTGCCAGCAGTCGAGGGGGGGGGCTAATAGGTGAGGTCAATTCACCCCTCCACTTT,CASSRGGGLIGEVNSPLHF,NA,TRBV6-6,TRBJ1-6,few
TGTGCCAGCAGCCGCACCGACAGGGATCACGGGGAGCTGTTTTTT,CASSRTDRDHGELFF,TRBD1,TRBV4-2,TRBJ2-2,few
TGCAGCGCGGAGGGACAGGGAGACAATGAGCAGTTCTTC,CSAEGQGDNEQFF,TRBD1,TRBV29-1,TRBJ2-1,NA
TGTGCCATCACCGAAAGTGCGGGGAATTACAATGAGCAGTTCTTC,CAITESAGNYNEQFF,NA,TRBV10-3,TRBJ2-1,NA
TGTGCCAGCAGCCCCACGACTCAGACGCGGTACAATGAGCAGTTCTTC,CASSPTTQTRYNEQFF,NA,TRBV7-9,TRBJ2-1,NA
TGTGCCAGCAGCCAGAAAACAGGGGTGGCAGATACGCAGTATTTT,CASSQKTGVADTQYF,TRBD1,TRBV11-2,TRBJ2-3,NA
TGTGCCAGCAGCTCACGTCGGGGACAGGGTGTCCGGGAGCCCCAGCATTTT,CASSSRRGQGVREPQHF,TRBD1,TRBV7-9,TRBJ1-5,few
TGTGCCAGCAGTGAACAGACACACACTGAAGCTTTCTTT,CASSEQTHTEAFF,NA,TRBV6-1,TRBJ1-1,NA
TGTGCCAGCAGCCACAGGACTAGCGGGAGGGCAGATACGCAGTATTTT,CASSHRTSGRADTQYF,TRBD2,TRBV5-6,TRBJ2-3,NA
TGTGCCAGCAGCTTCCCGGGACAGTTTTATGGCTACACCTTC,CASSFPGQFYGYTF,TRBD1,TRBV7-3,TRBJ1-2,NA
TGTGCCAGCAGTTGGGGGGGCTCCTACGAGCAGTACTTC,CASSWGGSYEQYF,TRBD2,TRBV28,TRBJ2-7,NA
TGTGCCAGCAGTGACGCTTATAAGAGTTCACCCCTCCACTTT,CASSDAYKSSPLHF,NA,TRBV6-4,TRBJ1-6,NA
TGTGCCACACGGCGGGAGCTAAACACCGGGGAGCTGTTTTTT,CATRRELNTGELFF,TRBD2,TRBV6-5,TRBJ2-2,NA
TGCAGCGTTGAGTTACAGGGACCTAACTATGGCTACACCTTC,CSVELQGPNYGYTF,NA,TRBV29-1,TRBJ1-2,NA
TGTGCCAGCCACGGCGGGGTCGGCACAGATACGCAGTATTTT,CASHGGVGTDTQYF,NA,TRBV5-5,TRBJ2-3,once
TGTGCCAGCAGCCAAGATCTTGCCGGGACAGGGGATACCGGAGCTTTCTTT,CASSQDLAGTGDTGAFF,TRBD1,TRBV4-2,TRBJ1-1,NA
TGTGCCAGCAGCTCCGAGCTGGGGAGCTATGGCTACACCTTC,CASSSELGSYGYTF,NA,TRBV5-4,TRBJ1-2,NA
TGTGCCACCAGTGACCATGGAGGCGGACAGCCCCAGCATTTT,CATSDHGGGQPQHF,NA,TRBV24-1,TRBJ1-5,NA
TGTGCCAGCAGTCTCCTCTCAGGGGACACTGAAGCTTTCTTT,CASSLLSGDTEAFF,NA,TRBV28,TRBJ1-1,once
TGTGCCAGCTCAGAGGGAGATACGCAGTATTTT,CASSEGDTQYF,NA,TRBV18,TRBJ2-3,once
TGTGCCAGCAGCCCCACGCCATCGACAGGCCAAGGGCCCCAGCATTTT,CASSPTPSTGQGPQHF,NA,TRBV7-3,TRBJ1-5,NA
TGTGCCAGCAGAAGGACTAGCGGGTGGCAGTACTTC,CASRRTSGWQYF,TRBD2,TRBV12-3/TRBV12-4,TRBJ2-7,NA
TGTGCCAGCAGTTCGCAGGGGGCGGGTGGGTACTTGACCTGGGCCAACGTCCTGACTTTC,CASSSQGAGGYLTWANVLTF,TRBD1,TRBV27,TRBJ2-6,NA
TGTGCCAGTAGTTGGGGGGGCAACAATCAGCCCCAGCATTTT,CASSWGGNNQPQHF,NA,TRBV19,TRBJ1-5,NA
TGTGCCAGCAGTTTAAGCGGCGGGGCGCTAGTTGGCTACACCTTC,CASSLSGGALVGYTF,NA,TRBV28,TRBJ1-2,NA
TGTGCCAGTAGTATGGTGGTGCAGGGTGGTTTGGCGAGTGAGCAGTTCTTC,CASSMVVQGGLASEQFF,NA,TRBV19,TRBJ2-1,once
TGTGCCAGCACCCCCCCAGGAACCTACGAGCAGTACTTC,CASTPPGTYEQYF,NA,TRBV7-9,TRBJ2-7,NA
TGTGCCAGCAGCCAATGGACTAGCGGGGCTCTCCAAGAGACCCAGTACTTC,CASSQWTSGALQETQYF,TRBD2,TRBV3-1/TRBV3-2,TRBJ2-5,many
TGTGCCAGCAGTTTTACAGCTAGCAATCAGCCCCAGCATTTT,CASSFTASNQPQHF,NA,TRBV6-2/TRBV6-3,TRBJ1-5,NA
TGTGCCAGCAGTTACGCCCCGGGGGGGCCCCCCGTGAATGAGCAGTTCTTC,CASSYAPGGPPVNEQFF,TRBD2,TRBV6-2/TRBV6-3,TRBJ2-1,NA
TGCAGTGCTAGTGGGCAGGGGCTTCAATACGAGCAGTACTTC,CSASGQGLQYEQYF,NA,TRBV20-1,TRBJ2-7,NA